This TCR beta chain came from a study of beta chain features in type 1 diabetes. Study results and caveats: Among patients with Type 1 diabetes, TCRB CDR3s were moderately but significantly shorter in every one of the four CD4+ subsets. Across patients, naive, central memory and Treg TCRB repertoires exhibited apparently greater similarity than was observed across healthy donors. Whether TCRB rearrangement is influenced by HLA type went unresolved here.

The CDR3 length is 14 residues. The V gene's germline CDR1 is SQVTM and CDR2 ANQGSEA. V dropped 4 bases and J dropped 7; count of bases not matched to a gene: 4. Cell sorting via CD45RO/CCR7/CD25/CD127/CD95/CD27 was performed to obtain CD4+ naive, central memory, regulatory and stem cell-like memory cells. The authors reverse transcribed all of the isolated RNA, so sequencing captured expressed TCRB transcripts. Profiling relied on immunoSEQ multiplex PCR, and the TCRdb table lists in-frame clones only, not all of them. This table has around 150,000 clones, more than 60% appearing once. As regards this clone: Its antigen remains unknown.

What was sequenced was naive CD4+ T cells from blood. The clonotype comes from a man aged 30 to 39 with type 1 diabetes. The chain carries TRBV29-1 and TRBJ2-2, with 12 nucleotides matching TRBD1. CDR3 in DNA: TGCAGCGTTGGAGGGACAGGGGGCATCGGGGAGCTGTTTTTT. Its protein is CSVGGTGGIGELFF.